Given below is one T cell receptor beta chain in context. This receptor's antigen is unknown. The record has no base qualities; no much larger clone is one base away. This sample stems from a study of blood T cell repertoires in COVID-19 (dated by TCRdb to 2018 to 2020). About the full investigation: Samples covering the acute and convalescent phases of COVID-19 were provided by collaborators in the United States, Italy and Spain. Where available, HLA class I and class II types were obtained from metadata supplied by the sample provider rather than from assay-based typing. The material from the prospective study consisted of cDNA or gDNA derived from T cells, B-cell-depleted T cells, or PBMCs. A freely available public database, intended as a resource for researchers studying the immune response to SARS-CoV-2, is where the repertoires were released. Deeply sampled blood TCRbeta repertoires from subjects exposed to, actively infected with, or recovered from COVID-19 were included in the dataset. Samples were obtained from the ongoing ImmuneRACE study (first 160 participants) and from 950 to 1,500 subjects provided by 6 global collaborators. A de-identified subject ID, COVID-19 status, age in years and sex were almost always included in the sample metadata. Results and caveats for the whole study, not just this receptor: How much clinical and demographic metadata was included differed by source and by participant, and the metadata was provided uncurated.

The collaborating institutions used their own protocols to collect whole blood in K2EDTA tubes. Collaborator samples were shipped for TCRbeta analysis as frozen whole blood, isolated PBMCs, or DNA extracted from either sample type. The immunoSEQ Assay, a bias-controlled multiplex PCR, was used to amplify TCRbeta CDR3 regions from genomic DNA. Per the original workflow: The number of nucleated cells in each sample was estimated from the amplification of reference gene primers within the assay. To quantify the absolute abundance of each unique TCRbeta CDR3 rearrangement, sequence reads were collapsed and filtered. For each sample, productive Simpson clonality was calculated as the square root of Simpson's diversity index over productive rearrangements. TCRdb mirrors the immuneACCESS table, restricted to in-frame sequences. Some clones are absent from its copies; in checked studies, under half trace to an unresolved V gene, and the reason for the others is unknown. V, J and clone size reflect that table, while D and trimming were determined from the DNA. In this sample the table shows roughly 250,000 clones, 65% to 90% of which occur a single time. The ten biggest clones cover nearly 5% of the sample.

From a lookup of the germline V gene (reference sequence), CDR1 and CDR2 are LGHDT and YNNKEL. The CDR3 has 16 amino acids, counting the end cysteine and phenylalanine. Just the 48-base CDR3 DNA is kept, in frame starting at base 1. V has 2 bases trimmed and J has 6 bases trimmed; junction bases matching no gene number 9. This sequence originates from a woman older than 75 with active or convalescent COVID-19. Sequencing was performed on peripheral blood. The sequence links TRBV3-1 (or the pseudogene TRBV3-2) to TRBJ2-2, with 7 central nucleotides matching TRBD1. The DNA sequence follows: TGTGCCAGCAGCCAAAACAGGGGAAGTATATCCGGGGAGCTGTTTTTT. Translated, it gives CASSQNRGSISGELFF.